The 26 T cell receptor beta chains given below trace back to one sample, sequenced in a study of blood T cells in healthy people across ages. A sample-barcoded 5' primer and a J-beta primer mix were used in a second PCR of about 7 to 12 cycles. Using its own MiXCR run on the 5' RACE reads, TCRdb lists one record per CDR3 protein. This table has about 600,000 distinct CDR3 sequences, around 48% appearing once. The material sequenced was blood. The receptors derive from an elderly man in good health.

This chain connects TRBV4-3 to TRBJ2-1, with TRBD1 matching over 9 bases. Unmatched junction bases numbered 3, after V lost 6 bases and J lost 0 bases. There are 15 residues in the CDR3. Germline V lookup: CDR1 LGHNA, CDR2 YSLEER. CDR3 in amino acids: CASRSTGGSYNEQFF. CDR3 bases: TGCGCCAGCAGATCGACAGGGGGCTCCTACAATGAGCAGTTCTTC.

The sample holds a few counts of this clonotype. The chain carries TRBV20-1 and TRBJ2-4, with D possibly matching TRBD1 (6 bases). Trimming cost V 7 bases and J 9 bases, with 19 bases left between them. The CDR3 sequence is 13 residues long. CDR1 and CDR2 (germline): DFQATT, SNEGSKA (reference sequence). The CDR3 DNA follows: TGCAGTGGGTGGACAGAGAAAACTAGCATTCAGTACTTC. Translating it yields CSGWTEKTSIQYF.

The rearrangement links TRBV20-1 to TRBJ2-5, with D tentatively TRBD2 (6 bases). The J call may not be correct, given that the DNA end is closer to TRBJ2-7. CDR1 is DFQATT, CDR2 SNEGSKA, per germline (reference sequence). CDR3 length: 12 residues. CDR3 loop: CSARGDFYEQYF. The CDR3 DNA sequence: TGCAGTGCTAGAGGGGACTTCTACGAGCAGTACTTC.

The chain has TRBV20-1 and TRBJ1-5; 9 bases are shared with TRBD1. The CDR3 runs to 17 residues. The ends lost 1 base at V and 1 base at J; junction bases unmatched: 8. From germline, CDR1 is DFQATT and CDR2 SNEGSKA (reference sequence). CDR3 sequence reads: CSARASTGGRSNQPQHF. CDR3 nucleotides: TGCAGTGCTAGAGCTTCGACAGGGGGACGAAGCAATCAGCCCCAGCATTTT.

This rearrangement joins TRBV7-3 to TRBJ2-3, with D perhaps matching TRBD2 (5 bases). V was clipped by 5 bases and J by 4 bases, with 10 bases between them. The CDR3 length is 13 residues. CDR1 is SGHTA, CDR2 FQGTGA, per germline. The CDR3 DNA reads TGTGCCAGCAGCGAGGGATCAGCAGATACGCAGTATTTT. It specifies CASSEGSADTQYF.

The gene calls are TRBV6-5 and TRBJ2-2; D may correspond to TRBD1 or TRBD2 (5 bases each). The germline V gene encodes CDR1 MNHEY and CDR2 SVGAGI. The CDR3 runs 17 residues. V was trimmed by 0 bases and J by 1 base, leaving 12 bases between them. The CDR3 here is CASSYSPGTENTGELFF. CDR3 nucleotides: TGTGCCAGCAGTTACTCCCCGGGGACCGAGAACACCGGGGAGCTGTTTTTT.

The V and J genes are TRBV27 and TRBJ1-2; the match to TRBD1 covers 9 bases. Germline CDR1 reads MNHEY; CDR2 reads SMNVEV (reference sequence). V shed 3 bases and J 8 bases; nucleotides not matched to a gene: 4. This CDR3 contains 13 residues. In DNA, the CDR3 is TGTGCCAGCAGTTTGGGGACAGGGTTCGGCTACACCTTC. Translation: CASSLGTGFGYTF.

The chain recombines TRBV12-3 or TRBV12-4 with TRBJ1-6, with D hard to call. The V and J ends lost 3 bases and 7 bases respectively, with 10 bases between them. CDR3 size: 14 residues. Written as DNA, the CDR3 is TGTGCCAGCAGTTTCGGTCAGTGGAATTCACCCCTCCACTTT. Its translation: CASSFGQWNSPLHF.

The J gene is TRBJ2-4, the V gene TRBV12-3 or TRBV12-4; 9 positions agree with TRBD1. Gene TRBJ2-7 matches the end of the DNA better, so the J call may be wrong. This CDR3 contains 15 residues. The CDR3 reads CASSRPGQGGNEQYF. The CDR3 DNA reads TGTGCCAGCAGCAGACCGGGACAGGGAGGGAACGAGCAGTACTTC.

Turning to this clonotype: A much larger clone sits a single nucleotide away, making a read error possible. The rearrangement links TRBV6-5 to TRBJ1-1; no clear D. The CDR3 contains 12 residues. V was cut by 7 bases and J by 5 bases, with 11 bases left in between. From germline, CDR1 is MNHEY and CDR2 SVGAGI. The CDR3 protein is CASIHWGTEAFF. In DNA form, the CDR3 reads TGTGCCAGCATTCACTGGGGAACTGAAGCTTTCTTT.

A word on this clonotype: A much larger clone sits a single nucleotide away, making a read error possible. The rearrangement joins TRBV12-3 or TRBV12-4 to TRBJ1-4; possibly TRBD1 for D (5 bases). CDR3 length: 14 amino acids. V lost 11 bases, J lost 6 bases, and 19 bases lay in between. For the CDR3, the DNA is TGTGCCCGCACCTTGGAGGGGCATTATGAAAAACTGTTTTTT. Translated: CARTLEGHYEKLFF.

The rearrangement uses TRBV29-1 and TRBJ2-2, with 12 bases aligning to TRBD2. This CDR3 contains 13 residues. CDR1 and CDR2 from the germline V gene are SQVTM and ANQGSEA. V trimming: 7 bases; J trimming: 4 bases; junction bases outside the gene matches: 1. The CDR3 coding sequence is TGCAGCGGGACTAGCGGGATCACCGGGGAGCTGTTTTTT. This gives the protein CSGTSGITGELFF.

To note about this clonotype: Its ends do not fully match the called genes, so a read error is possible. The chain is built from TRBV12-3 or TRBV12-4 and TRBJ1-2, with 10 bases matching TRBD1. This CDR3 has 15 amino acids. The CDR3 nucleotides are TGTGCCAGCAGTTCCCCGGGACAGGGGAACTATAGCTACACCTTC. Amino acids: CASSSPGQGNYSYTF.

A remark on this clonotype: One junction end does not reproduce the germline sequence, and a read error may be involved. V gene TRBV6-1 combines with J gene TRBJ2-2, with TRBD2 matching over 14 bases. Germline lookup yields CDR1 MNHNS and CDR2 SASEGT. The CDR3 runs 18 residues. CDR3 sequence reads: CASSRGLAGAVNTGGLFF. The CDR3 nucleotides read TGTGCCAGCAGTAGGGGACTAGCGGGAGCTGTTAACACCGGGGGGCTGTTTTTT.

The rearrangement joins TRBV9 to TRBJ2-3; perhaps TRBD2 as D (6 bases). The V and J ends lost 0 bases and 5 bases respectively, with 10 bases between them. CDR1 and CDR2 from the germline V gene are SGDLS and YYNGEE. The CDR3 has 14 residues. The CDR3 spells CASSVAPGRDTQYF. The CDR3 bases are TGTGCCAGCAGCGTAGCGCCCGGGAGAGATACGCAGTATTTT. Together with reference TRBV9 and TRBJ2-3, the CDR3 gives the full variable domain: DSGVTQTPKHLITATGQRVTLRCSPRSGDLSVYWYQQSLDQGLQFLIQYYNGEERAKGNILERFSAQQFPDLHSELNLSSLELGDSALYFCASSVAPGRDTQYFGPGTRLTVL.

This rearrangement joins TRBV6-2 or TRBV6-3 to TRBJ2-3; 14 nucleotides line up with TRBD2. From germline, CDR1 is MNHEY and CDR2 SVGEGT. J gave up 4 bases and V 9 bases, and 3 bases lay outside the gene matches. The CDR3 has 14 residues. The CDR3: CASRLAGGPDTQYF. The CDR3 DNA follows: TGTGCCAGTCGACTAGCGGGAGGGCCAGATACGCAGTATTTT.

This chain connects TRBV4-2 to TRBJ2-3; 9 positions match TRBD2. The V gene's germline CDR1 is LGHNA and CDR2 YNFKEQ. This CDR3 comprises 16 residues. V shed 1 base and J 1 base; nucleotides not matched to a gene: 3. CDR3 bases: TGTGCCAGCAGCCAAGTGGCTAGCGGGGGCACAGATACGCAGTATTTT. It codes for CASSQVASGGTDTQYF.

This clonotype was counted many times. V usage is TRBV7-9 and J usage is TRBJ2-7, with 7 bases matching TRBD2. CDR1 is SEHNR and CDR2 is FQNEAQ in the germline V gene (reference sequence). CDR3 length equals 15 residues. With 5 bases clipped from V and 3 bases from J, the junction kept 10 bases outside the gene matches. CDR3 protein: CASSPPAGVGYEQYF. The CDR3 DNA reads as TGTGCCAGCAGCCCCCCGGCGGGGGTAGGCTACGAGCAGTACTTC.

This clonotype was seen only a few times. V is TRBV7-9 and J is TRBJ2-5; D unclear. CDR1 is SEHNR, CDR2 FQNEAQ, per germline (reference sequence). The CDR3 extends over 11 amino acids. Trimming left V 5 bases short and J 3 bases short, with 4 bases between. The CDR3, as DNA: TGTGCCAGCAGCGACAAAGAGACCCAGTACTTC. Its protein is CASSDKETQYF.

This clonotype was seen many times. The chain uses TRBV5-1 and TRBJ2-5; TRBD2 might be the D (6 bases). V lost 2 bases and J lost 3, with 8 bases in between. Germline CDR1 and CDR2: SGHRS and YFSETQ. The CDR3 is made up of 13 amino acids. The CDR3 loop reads CASSFGGKETQYF. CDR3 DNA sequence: TGCGCCAGCAGCTTCGGAGGGAAAGAGACCCAGTACTTC.

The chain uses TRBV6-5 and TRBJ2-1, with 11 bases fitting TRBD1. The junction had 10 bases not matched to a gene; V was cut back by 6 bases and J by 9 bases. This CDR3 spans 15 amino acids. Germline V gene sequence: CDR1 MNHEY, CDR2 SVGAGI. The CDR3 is CASRSGTGGRGEQFF. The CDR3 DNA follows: TGTGCCAGCAGATCCGGGACAGGGGGAAGGGGTGAGCAGTTCTTC.

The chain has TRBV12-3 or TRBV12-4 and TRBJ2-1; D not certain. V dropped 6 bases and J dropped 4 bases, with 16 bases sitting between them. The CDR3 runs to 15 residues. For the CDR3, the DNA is TGTGCCAGCAGCTTGCAAAATGGTCAGTACAATGAGCAGTTCTTC. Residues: CASSLQNGQYNEQFF.

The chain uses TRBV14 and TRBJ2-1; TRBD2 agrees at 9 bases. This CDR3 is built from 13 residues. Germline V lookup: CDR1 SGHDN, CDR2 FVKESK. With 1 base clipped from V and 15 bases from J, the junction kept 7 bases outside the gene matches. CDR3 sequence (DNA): TGTGCCAGCAGCCAAGGTGGACTAGCGAGGCCGTTCTTC. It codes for CASSQGGLARPFF.

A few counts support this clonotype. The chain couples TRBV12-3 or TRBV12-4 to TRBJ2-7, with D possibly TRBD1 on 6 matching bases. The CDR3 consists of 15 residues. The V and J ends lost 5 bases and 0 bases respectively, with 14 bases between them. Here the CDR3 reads CASSASGTSSYEQYF. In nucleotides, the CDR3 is TGTGCCAGCAGTGCCTCCGGGACAAGCTCCTACGAGCAGTACTTC.

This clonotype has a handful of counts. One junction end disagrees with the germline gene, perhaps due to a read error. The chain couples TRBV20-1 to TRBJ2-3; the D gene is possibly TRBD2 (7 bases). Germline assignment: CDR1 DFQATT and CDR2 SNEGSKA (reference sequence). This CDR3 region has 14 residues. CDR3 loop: CSASRGGGTDTQYF. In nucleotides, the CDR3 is TGTAGTGCCTCCCGGGGAGGGGGAACAGATACGCAGTATTTT.

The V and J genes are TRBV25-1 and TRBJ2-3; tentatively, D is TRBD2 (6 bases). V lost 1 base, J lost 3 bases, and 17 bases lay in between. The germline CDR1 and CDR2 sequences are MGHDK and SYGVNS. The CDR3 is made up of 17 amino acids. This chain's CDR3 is CASSEWEAPRRTDTQYF. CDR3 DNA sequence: TGTGCCAGCAGTGAATGGGAGGCCCCAAGGCGTACAGATACGCAGTATTTT.